One T cell receptor (beta chain) is described in this entry. By sample share, this clone is large (0.1 to 1%). Its target antigen remains unknown. Base qualities were left out, and no much larger clone turns up one base away. This entry belongs to a study of metastatic and nonmetastatic thyroid tumors (dated by TCRdb to 2020 to 2021). Concerning the study at large: Repertoires were compared across peripheral blood and tumor or nodule tissue samples from malignant and benign thyroid patients.

According to the germline V gene, CDR1 reads MNHNS and CDR2 reads SASEGT. Measured from the cysteine to the phenylalanine, the CDR3 is 14 residues long. Kept here is only the CDR3 DNA, which spans 42 bases and is read in frame from base 1. V sheds 6 bases and J sheds 2 bases, leaving 13 bases between their ends. None of the patients had been given any treatment before thyroid surgery. Using T-cell receptor beta sequencing, the researchers looked back retrospectively at clinical samples from patients, gathered between about 2011 and 2019. Receptors were amplified or captured by PCR. The data were produced on an Illumina HiSeq 4000. High-throughput sequencing was used to profile the TCR beta-chain CDR3 region of each patient. Concerning the study's data processing: CDR3 differences across clinicopathological groups were used to build a classifier for discriminating distant-metastatic papillary thyroid cancer patients. The Shannon index was used to measure repertoire diversity, and the Morisita-Horn index was used to measure how similar tumor and blood repertoires were. Using fastp trimming at Q25 and MiXCR clonotype assembly, TCRdb reanalyzed the public sequencing data and kept in-frame beta chains. The V and J calls come from TCRdb's annotation, not from the publication. This sample is represented by 13,000 to 15,000 clones; less than 15% of them were singletons. The top ten clones comprise just over 14% of the sample.

On the study overall, not on this receptor specifically: In both blood and tumor samples, TCR beta diversity was reported to be significantly higher in malignant tumors than in benign nodules.

The chain is made from TRBV6-1 and TRBJ1-2, with TRBD1 tentatively as D gene (6 bases match). The sequenced sample was blood. This TCR came from a female donor with papillary thyroid cancer or a benign thyroid nodule (not recorded which). Some clones in this sample may be carry-over from other donors' samples. The nucleotides read TGTGCCAGCAGCCAACTTGGGGGCAACTATGGCTACACCTTC. This yields the protein CASSQLGGNYGYTF.